One sample yielded the 32 T cell receptor beta chains listed below, sequenced in a study of CD8 T cells in ankylosing spondylitis. TCRdb called the 5' RACE reads again in MiXCR, with one record for every CDR3 protein. The sample consists of some 140,000 distinct CDR3 sequences, roughly 8.4% of them appearing once. The sequencing sample was made of synovial fluid, either unsorted or a sorted T cell fraction (not recorded which). The source of these receptors is a male donor with ankylosing spondylitis.

This clonotype was counted many times. The chain uses TRBV7-9 and TRBJ2-1; the D is unclear. Germline loops: CDR1 SEHNR, CDR2 FQNEAQ (reference sequence). CDR3 size: 14 residues. The V end lost 1 base, the J end lost 1 base, and 5 bases lay between the germline ends. This CDR3 is CASSLVQSYNEQFF. CDR3 nucleotides: TGTGCCAGCAGCTTAGTACAATCCTACAATGAGCAGTTCTTC.

This clonotype has more than one count but fewer than ten. The chain recombines TRBV7-9 with TRBJ2-5; the D gene is possibly TRBD1 (6 bases). Germline V lookup: CDR1 SEHNR, CDR2 FQNEAQ (reference sequence). V lost 5 bases and J 1 base, leaving 11 bases between the germline ends. The CDR3 runs 14 residues. CDR3 residues: CASSPTGFQETQYF. The CDR3 coding sequence is TGTGCCAGCAGCCCGACAGGCTTCCAAGAGACCCAGTACTTC.

At least ten counts were recorded for this clonotype. The V gene is TRBV7-9, the J gene TRBJ1-5, with D possibly TRBD1 on 5 matching bases. Trimming removed 5 bases at V and 5 bases at J, with 7 bases between. The CDR3 has 12 residues. Germline CDR1 is SEHNR and CDR2 is FQNEAQ (reference sequence). The CDR3 loop reads CASSIQDQPQHF. CDR3 bases: TGTGCCAGCAGCATACAGGATCAGCCCCAGCATTTT.

This clonotype came up many times. The chain links TRBV18 to TRBJ1-4; no firm D call. The germline V and J ends were trimmed by 4 bases and 4 bases, with 7 bases remaining between them. The CDR3 covers 13 residues. Germline assignment: CDR1 KGHSH and CDR2 LQKENI. For the CDR3, the DNA is TGTGCCAGCTCACTCACTTTTAATGAAAAACTGTTTTTT. The encoded protein is CASSLTFNEKLFF.

This clonotype was recorded a few times. The chain employs TRBV5-4 and TRBJ1-1; D is possibly TRBD1 (5 bases). CDR3 size: 14 residues. From germline, CDR1 is SGHNT and CDR2 YYREEE (reference sequence). The V and J ends lost 3 bases and 2 bases respectively, with 11 bases between them. The CDR3 loop reads CASSSRQLNTEAFF. CDR3 nucleotide sequence: TGTGCCAGCAGCTCCCGACAGCTAAACACTGAAGCTTTCTTT.

The J gene is TRBJ1-2, the V gene TRBV9, with 7 bases matching TRBD1. Germline trimming cut 0 bases from V and 6 bases from J; bases unmatched to any gene: 5. CDR1 is SGDLS and CDR2 is YYNGEE in the germline V gene. This CDR3 contains 14 residues. The chain's CDR3 is CASSVANRGHGYTF. The CDR3 DNA sequence: TGTGCCAGCAGCGTAGCTAACAGGGGCCATGGCTACACCTTC.

This clonotype showed up many times. The gene calls are TRBV25-1 and TRBJ2-2; 8 nucleotides agree with TRBD1. Germline values: CDR1 MGHDK, CDR2 SYGVNS. The V and J ends lost 6 bases and 3 bases, in that order; junction bases with no gene match: 12. The CDR3 is 17 residues long. The CDR3 protein is CASRSHPGQAYTGELFF. The CDR3 DNA follows: TGTGCCAGCAGGAGCCACCCGGGACAGGCATACACCGGGGAGCTGTTTTTT.

Ten or more counts support this clonotype. The CDR3 bases are TGCAGTGCTAGCCGCCAGGGGGCTCGGCAGTATTTT. Amino acid sequence: CSASRQGARQYF. This chain connects TRBV20-1 to TRBJ2-3, with TRBD1 identical over 8 bases. Germline-derived CDR1 and CDR2 are DFQATT and SNEGSKA (reference sequence). CDR3 size: 12 residues. Germline trimming cut 3 bases from V and 11 bases from J; bases unmatched to any gene: 7.

This clonotype was detected only a few times. The chain couples TRBV5-1 to TRBJ2-1; maybe TRBD2 (6 bases). This CDR3 is 14 amino acids long. Germline CDR1 reads SGHRS; CDR2 reads YFSETQ. Trimming cost V 4 bases and J 6 bases, with 14 bases left between them. CDR3 protein: CASSPGTSLNEQFF. The CDR3 region has the DNA TGCGCCAGCAGCCCCGGGACTTCGCTCAATGAGCAGTTCTTC.

The chain links TRBV6-2 or TRBV6-3 to TRBJ1-6; D not certain. Germline CDR1 and CDR2: MNHEY and SVGEGT. Trimming stripped 2 bases from V and 10 bases from J, with 9 bases between. This CDR3 has 13 residues. The CDR3 coding sequence is TGTGCCAGCAGTTACGGTATAGTATCACCCCTCCACTTT. This sequence encodes CASSYGIVSPLHF.

The rearrangement joins TRBV20-1 to TRBJ2-3; possible D gene TRBD2, 5 bases. CDR1 is DFQATT, CDR2 SNEGSKA, per germline (reference sequence). CDR3 length: 15 residues. V lost 7 bases and J lost 5, with 22 bases in between. CDR3: CSVADWSSVGDTQYF. CDR3 bases: TGCAGTGTGGCGGACTGGTCTTCAGTCGGAGATACGCAGTATTTT.

This clonotype has at least ten counts. The chain is built from TRBV20-1 and TRBJ2-1; 9 bases align to TRBD2. This CDR3 contains 14 residues. Germline-derived CDR1 and CDR2 are DFQATT and SNEGSKA (reference sequence). V was pared by 0 bases and J by 9 bases, with 6 bases of the junction left unmatched. The CDR3 sequence: CSARDLAGGGEQFF. CDR3 nucleotides: TGCAGTGCTAGAGATCTCGCGGGGGGGGGTGAGCAGTTCTTC.

There are many counts of this clonotype. V is TRBV5-1 and J is TRBJ2-6; no firm D call. V dropped 4 bases and J dropped 0 bases, with 5 bases sitting between them. Looked up from germline, CDR1 is SGHRS and CDR2 is YFSETQ. The CDR3 covers 14 residues. The CDR3 DNA is TGCGCCAGCAGCGACCACTCTGGGGCCAACGTCCTGACTTTC. Translated: CASSDHSGANVLTF.

The V call is TRBV5-5, the J call TRBJ2-5, with 7 positions matching TRBD1. Germline trimming cut 6 bases from V and 4 bases from J; bases unmatched to any gene: 6. The germline gives CDR1 SGHKS, CDR2 YYEKEE (reference sequence). This CDR3 is 13 amino acids long. The CDR3 is CASNRQGRETQYF. The CDR3 DNA is TGTGCCAGCAACCGACAGGGCCGAGAGACCCAGTACTTC.

This clonotype was seen repeatedly, ten times or more. The rearrangement uses TRBV12-3 or TRBV12-4 and TRBJ2-6; the D is unclear. CDR3 length: 15 residues. V was cut by 7 bases and J by 1 base, with 11 bases left in between. The CDR3 loop is CASTLWGSGANVLTF. DNA of the CDR3: TGTGCCAGCACCTTATGGGGATCTGGGGCCAACGTCCTGACTTTC.

The sample holds many counts of this clonotype. V is TRBV20-1 and J is TRBJ2-5; TRBD1 matches 7 bases. Germline trimming cut 5 bases from V and 1 base from J; bases unmatched to any gene: 7. The germline V gene has CDR1 DFQATT and CDR2 SNEGSKA (reference sequence). The CDR3 is 14 residues long. The CDR3 reads CSAQSGTVQETQYF. DNA of the CDR3: TGCAGTGCTCAATCCGGGACAGTCCAAGAGACCCAGTACTTC.

This clonotype has ten or more counts. The chain employs TRBV12-3 or TRBV12-4 and TRBJ1-1; perhaps TRBD1 as D (5 bases). V dropped 7 bases and J dropped 2 bases, with 11 bases sitting between them. CDR3 length equals 13 residues. DNA for the CDR3: TGTGCCAGCACTCGGACAATTAACACTGAAGCTTTCTTT. It encodes CASTRTINTEAFF.

This clonotype was seen many times. The genes are TRBV2 and TRBJ2-1, with 9 nucleotides matching TRBD1. The CDR3 is 17 residues long. CDR1 and CDR2 from the germline V gene are SNHLY and FYNNEI. Unmatched junction bases numbered 8, after V lost 3 bases and J lost 2 bases. CDR3 in DNA: TGTGCCAGCAGTGAGACCCCGACAGGGGGTCCCTACAATGAGCAGTTCTTC. Translated: CASSETPTGGPYNEQFF.

This clonotype was counted at least ten times. This chain uses TRBV4-2 with TRBJ2-3, with D possibly being TRBD2 (5 bases). The length of the CDR3 is 18 residues. Trimming pared 3 bases from V and 0 bases from J, leaving 19 bases between. The V gene's germline CDR1 is LGHNA and CDR2 YNFKEQ. The CDR3 sequence: CASSQSSGAGHSTDTQYF. The CDR3 nucleotides are TGTGCCAGCAGCCAGAGCTCCGGCGCGGGCCATAGCACAGATACGCAGTATTTT.

The V call is TRBV5-1, the J call TRBJ2-2, with no clear D. The CDR3 is 15 residues long. The germline V gene has CDR1 SGHRS and CDR2 YFSETQ. Trimming cost V 7 bases and J 4 bases, with 17 bases left between them. CDR3 DNA sequence: TGCGCCAGCCTCCAGGACGCCCGGATCACCGGGGAGCTGTTTTTT. This sequence encodes CASLQDARITGELFF. Supplemented by reference TRBV5-1 and TRBJ2-2, the full variable domain reads KAGVTQTPRYLIKTRGQQVTLSCSPISGHRSVSWYQQTPGQGLQFLFEYFSETQRNKGNFPGRFSGRQFSNSRSEMNVSTLELGDSALYLCASLQDARITGELFFGEGSRLTVL.

This clonotype was counted ten times or more. The chain has TRBV3-1 and TRBJ1-3, with a weak D call TRBD1 (5 bases). CDR3 size: 14 residues. V was cut by 1 base and J by 5 bases, with 9 bases left in between. Germline-derived CDR1 and CDR2 are LGHDT and YNNKEL (reference sequence). CDR3 protein: CASSQVAGRNTIYF. CDR3 DNA sequence: TGTGCCAGCAGCCAAGTTGCGGGACGAAACACCATATATTTT. Based on the CDR3 plus reference TRBV3-1 and TRBJ1-3, the full variable domain is DTAVSQTPKYLVTQMGNDKSIKCEQNLGHDTMYWYKQDSKKFLKIMFSYNNKELIINETVPNRFSPKSPDKAHLNLHINSLELGDSAVYFCASSQVAGRNTIYFGEGSWLTVV.

At least ten counts were recorded for this clonotype. Here the CDR3 DNA reads TGCGCCAGCAGCTTTGACGGTGAGAACACTGAAGCTTTCTTT. Protein product: CASSFDGENTEAFF. The chain couples TRBV5-1 to TRBJ1-1, with D hard to call. The CDR3 has 14 amino acids. V lost 2 bases, J lost 1 base, and 9 bases lay in between. Germline CDR1 is SGHRS and CDR2 is YFSETQ.

J is TRBJ2-3 and V is TRBV10-3; D is unclear. This CDR3 spans 14 amino acids. In germline, CDR1 is ENHRY, CDR2 SYGVKD. V was trimmed by 10 bases and J by 3 bases, leaving 17 bases between them. CDR3 protein: CATTPSGVTDTQYF. The CDR3 nucleotides are TGTGCCACCACTCCCTCCGGTGTTACAGATACGCAGTATTTT.

This clonotype was observed at least ten times. This chain links TRBV7-9 with TRBJ2-1; 8 bases agree with TRBD2. The germline CDR1 and CDR2 sequences are SEHNR and FQNEAQ (reference sequence). CDR3 length: 14 residues. V was clipped by 3 bases and J by 2 bases; unmatched bases: 0. The CDR3 spells CASSLGLAYNEQFF. DNA of the CDR3: TGTGCCAGCAGCTTGGGACTAGCCTACAATGAGCAGTTCTTC.

This clonotype appeared a few times. As DNA, the CDR3 is TGCGCCAGCAGCTCGATAACAGGGGCCGACGAGCAGTACTTC. It yields the protein CASSSITGADEQYF. The V and J genes are TRBV5-1 and TRBJ2-7; TRBD1 agrees at 7 bases. The V segment lost 3 bases and the J segment 5 bases; nucleotides outside the gene matches: 8. In germline, CDR1 is SGHRS, CDR2 YFSETQ. CDR3 length equals 14 residues. Together with reference TRBV5-1 and TRBJ2-7, the CDR3 gives the full variable domain: KAGVTQTPRYLIKTRGQQVTLSCSPISGHRSVSWYQQTPGQGLQFLFEYFSETQRNKGNFPGRFSGRQFSNSRSEMNVSTLELGDSALYLCASSSITGADEQYFGPGTRLTVT.

In its sample, this clonotype was seen many times. The rearrangement joins TRBV7-9 to TRBJ1-2, with 10 positions matching TRBD1. The CDR3 totals 13 residues. The germline CDR1 and CDR2 sequences are SEHNR and FQNEAQ (reference sequence). V lost 3 bases to trimming and J lost 6 bases; unmatched junction nucleotides: 1. The CDR3 is CASSLGTGDGYTF. DNA of the CDR3: TGTGCCAGCAGCTTGGGGACAGGGGATGGCTACACCTTC.

This clonotype was picked up many times. The chain carries TRBV3-1 and TRBJ2-3; 7 bases are shared with TRBD2. The CDR3 has 13 amino acids. Germline trimming cut 1 base from V and 10 bases from J; bases unmatched to any gene: 5. Germline CDR1 is LGHDT and CDR2 is YNNKEL (reference sequence). The DNA of the CDR3 is TGTGCCAGCAGCCAAGGTCTCCGGGAGGCGCAGTATTTT. This encodes CASSQGLREAQYF.

This clonotype was seen at least ten times. J is TRBJ1-1 and V is TRBV18; D is possibly TRBD1 (6 bases). CDR3 length equals 15 residues. Germline lookup yields CDR1 KGHSH and CDR2 LQKENI. V was cut by 5 bases and J by 1 base, with 14 bases left in between. DNA of the CDR3: TGTGCCAGCTCAAGGGTAACAGGGAGGAACACTGAAGCTTTCTTT. Encoded protein: CASSRVTGRNTEAFF. Looking up the rest from reference TRBV18 and TRBJ1-1 gives the full variable domain: NAGVMQNPRHLVRRRGQEARLRCSPMKGHSHVYWYRQLPEEGLKFMVYLQKENIIDESGMPKERFSAEFPKEGPSILRIQQVVRGDSAAYFCASSRVTGRNTEAFFGQGTRLTVV.

This clonotype was counted at least ten times. The genes are TRBV10-3 and TRBJ2-4; D may be TRBD2 (7 bases). V dropped 3 bases and J dropped 7 bases, with 13 bases sitting between them. The germline gives CDR1 ENHRY, CDR2 SYGVKD. CDR3 length equals 14 residues. The CDR3 sequence is CAISENREGNIQYF. As DNA, the CDR3 is TGTGCCATCAGTGAAAACAGGGAGGGGAACATTCAGTACTTC.

The table lists this clonotype with many counts. This rearrangement joins TRBV20-1 to TRBJ1-4; tentative D call: TRBD1 (6 bases). CDR3 length equals 16 residues. The germline V and J ends were trimmed by 1 base and 7 bases, with 19 bases remaining between them. From germline, CDR1 is DFQATT and CDR2 SNEGSKA (reference sequence). The CDR3, as DNA: TGCAGTGCTAGAGTCTCAACAGGGAACAGTTTTGAAAAACTGTTTTTT. Its protein product is CSARVSTGNSFEKLFF.

The chain has TRBV18 and TRBJ1-2; D is ambiguous. This CDR3 comprises 14 residues. V shed 2 bases and J shed 7 bases, with 14 bases lying between them. Per germline, CDR1 KGHSH and CDR2 LQKENI. CDR3 DNA sequence: TGTGCCAGCTCACCAGGTGGTACGGATCTTGGCTACACCTTC. As protein: CASSPGGTDLGYTF.

The genes are TRBV6-2 or TRBV6-3 and TRBJ1-5; TRBD1 matches at 7 bases. V was pared by 4 bases and J by 5 bases, with 17 bases of the junction left unmatched. Germline V CDR1 and CDR2: MNHEY, SVGEGT. The CDR3 has 18 amino acids. The CDR3 DNA reads as TGTGCCAGCAGTTCCTCCCCCCGGGCAGGGGGGTTTGATCAGCCCCAGCATTTT. Its protein product is CASSSSPRAGGFDQPQHF.